The next 14 T cell receptor beta chains were all read from a single sample in a study of T cell responses to AZD1222 COVID-19 vaccine. Data came from immunoSEQ multiplex PCR; TCRdb stores just in-frame clones and leaves some out. The sample yields about 120,000 clones, about nine tenths seen once. This sample comprised peripheral blood, obtained on day 0 of MenACWY control vaccination. Receptor source: an adult in good health.

The chain links TRBV28 to TRBJ1-1; 7 bases are a match to TRBD1. The germline CDR1 and CDR2 sequences are MDHEN and SYDVKM. Losses at the gene ends were 5 bases for V and 3 bases for J; bases not matched to a gene: 9. The CDR3 runs 15 residues. CDR3 amino acids: CASSPAQGRYTEAFF. The CDR3 coding sequence is TGTGCCAGCAGTCCGGCACAGGGGAGATACACTGAAGCTTTCTTT.

The gene calls are TRBV5-6 and TRBJ2-7, with 10 bases identical to TRBD1. The V and J ends lost 5 bases and 3 bases, in that order; junction bases with no gene match: 11. Germline loops: CDR1 SGHDT, CDR2 YYEEEE. CDR3 length: 16 residues. CDR3 sequence reads: CASRYKPGTGVYEQYF. DNA of the CDR3: TGTGCCAGCAGATACAAGCCCGGGACAGGGGTCTACGAGCAGTACTTC.

The chain joins TRBV28 to TRBJ1-1, with D maybe TRBD1 (6 bases). The CDR3 contains 13 residues. V dropped 6 bases and J dropped 9 bases, with 17 bases sitting between them. The germline V gene has CDR1 MDHEN and CDR2 SYDVKM. CDR3 sequence reads: CASREGQRDKAFF. The CDR3 nucleotides read TGTGCCAGCAGGGAAGGACAGCGAGATAAAGCTTTCTTT. Full variable domain (remainder filled in from reference TRBV28 and TRBJ1-1): DVKVTQSSRYLVKRTGEKVFLECVQDMDHENMFWYRQDPGLGLRLIYFSYDVKMKEKGDIPEGYSVSREKKERFSLILESASTNQTSMYLCASREGQRDKAFFGQGTRLTVV.

The table lists this clone with a count of one. The chain employs TRBV7-3 and TRBJ2-5; TRBD2 matches at 7 bases. V lost 5 bases, J lost 5 bases, and 11 bases stayed unmatched. Germline-derived CDR1 and CDR2 are SGHTA and FQGTGA. This CDR3 comprises 15 residues. The CDR3 sequence is CASSQTALARETQYF. DNA of the CDR3: TGTGCCAGCAGCCAAACCGCACTAGCGAGGGAGACCCAGTACTTC.

The chain carries TRBV5-4 and TRBJ2-1, with 8 bases aligning to TRBD2. The J segment lost 7 bases and the V segment lost 3 bases, leaving 12 bases of the junction unmatched. Per the germline V gene, CDR1 is SGHNT and CDR2 is YYREEE (reference sequence). The CDR3 has 16 amino acids. Written as DNA, the CDR3 is TGTGCCAGCAGCTACCGAACCGGGACTAGAGTTAATGAGCAGTTCTTC. This encodes CASSYRTGTRVNEQFF.

This clone came up once. The chain is built from TRBV6-5 and TRBJ1-5, with D unclear. The CDR3 spans 14 residues. Trimming took 7 bases from V and 7 from J, leaving 17 bases between them. The V gene's germline CDR1 is MNHEY and CDR2 SVGAGI. The DNA for the CDR3 is TGTGCCAGCATAGCCCCTCTCGGGAGCCAGCCCCAGCATTTT. It specifies CASIAPLGSQPQHF.

The gene calls are TRBV9 and TRBJ2-1; 10 bases line up with TRBD1. Germline V gives CDR1 SGDLS, CDR2 YYNGEE. The J segment lost 4 bases and the V segment lost 8 bases, leaving 6 bases of the junction unmatched. The length of the CDR3 is 14 residues. DNA of the CDR3: TGTGCCAGTTCGACAGGGGGCGGTTACAATGAGCAGTTCTTC. As protein: CASSTGGGYNEQFF. Looking up the rest from reference TRBV9 and TRBJ2-1 gives the full variable domain: DSGVTQTPKHLITATGQRVTLRCSPRSGDLSVYWYQQSLDQGLQFLIQYYNGEERAKGNILERFSAQQFPDLHSELNLSSLELGDSALYFCASSTGGGYNEQFFGPGTRLTVL.

The chain employs TRBV18 and TRBJ1-4; possible D gene TRBD1, 5 bases. CDR1 is KGHSH, CDR2 LQKENI, per germline. This CDR3 contains 14 residues. With 5 bases removed from V and 6 bases from J, the gap between germline ends came to 13 bases. In DNA form, the CDR3 reads TGTGCCAGCTCATCATGGACAACGGATGAAAAACTGTTTTTT. Translation gives CASSSWTTDEKLFF. Looking up the rest from reference TRBV18 and TRBJ1-4 gives the full variable domain: NAGVMQNPRHLVRRRGQEARLRCSPMKGHSHVYWYRQLPEEGLKFMVYLQKENIIDESGMPKERFSAEFPKEGPSILRIQQVVRGDSAAYFCASSSWTTDEKLFFGSGTQLSVL.

The rearrangement links TRBV7-8 to TRBJ1-5; D gene uncertain. V gave up 3 bases and J gave up 4 bases, with 10 bases separating them. The CDR3 consists of 14 residues. The germline V gene has CDR1 SGHVS and CDR2 FQNEAQ. The CDR3: CASSFAQGNQPQHF. CDR3 sequence (DNA): TGTGCCAGCAGCTTCGCACAAGGGAATCAGCCCCAGCATTTT.

The chain joins TRBV4-2 to TRBJ1-5; perhaps TRBD1 as D (5 bases). The V end lost 4 bases, the J end lost 3 bases, and 13 bases lay between the germline ends. CDR1 and CDR2 from the germline V gene are LGHNA and YNFKEQ. The CDR3 spans 15 residues. The CDR3: CASSRRGEVNQPQHF. CDR3 nucleotides: TGTGCCAGCAGCCGTCGAGGGGAAGTCAATCAGCCCCAGCATTTT.

V gene TRBV9 combines with J gene TRBJ2-7, with a tentative D call TRBD1 (5 bases). Germline V gives CDR1 SGDLS, CDR2 YYNGEE. Trimming pared 7 bases from V and 1 base from J, leaving 9 bases between. The CDR3 loop spans 12 amino acids. The CDR3 here is CASGPGSYEQYF. In nucleotides, the CDR3 is TGTGCCAGCGGACCAGGGTCCTACGAGCAGTACTTC.

This chain uses TRBV5-1 with TRBJ2-7, with D maybe TRBD1 (6 bases). This CDR3 is 14 amino acids long. Trimming pared 7 bases from V and 0 bases from J, leaving 14 bases between. Germline CDR1 reads SGHRS; CDR2 reads YFSETQ. CDR3 bases: TGCGCCAGCGCACGGACAGCCAGCTCCTACGAGCAGTACTTC. Amino acids: CASARTASSYEQYF.

The count of this clone is one. One junction end does not reproduce the germline sequence, and a read error may be involved. This chain links TRBV5-5 with TRBJ1-2; unclear D gene. The CDR3 is 14 amino acids. Germline V gene lookup returns CDR1 SGHKS and CDR2 YYEKEE (reference sequence). The chain's CDR3 is CASSERLPSHGYTF. The DNA of the CDR3 is TGTGCCAGCAGCGAGAGACTCCCGAGCCATGGCTATACCTTC.

The rearrangement links TRBV28 to TRBJ2-3; 9 nucleotides align to TRBD2. Germline values: CDR1 MDHEN, CDR2 SYDVKM. With V trimmed by 6 bases and J by 3 bases, 10 bases remained unmatched. The CDR3 consists of 16 residues. Here the CDR3 DNA reads TGTGCCAGCAGGGATCCGGGGCTAGCGGGAACAGATACGCAGTATTTT. It is translated as CASRDPGLAGTDTQYF.